A single sample gave rise to the 6 T cell receptor beta chains below, sequenced in a study of spatial heterogeneity in lung cancer. Stated time point: sample taken at primary tumor resection. Sequencing was performed on whole RNA extracted from tumor and nontumor lung tissue, or from frozen PBMC, and the material was left unsorted. TCRdb re-called the 5' RACE reads with MiXCR, one entry per CDR3 protein. The data show 80,000 to 95,000 distinct CDR3 sequences, roughly 8.7% seen once. Sequencing was performed on PBMCs, taken at surgery. The receptors stem from a male donor with early-stage non-small cell lung cancer.

In its sample, this clonotype was seen a few times. The chain combines TRBV7-2 with TRBJ2-5, with D perhaps matching TRBD1 (5 bases). Germline CDR1 and CDR2: SGHTA and FQGNSA. The V and J ends lost 1 base and 1 base respectively, with 16 bases between them. The CDR3 extends over 17 amino acids. CDR3: CASSLVKGPRVQETQYF. As DNA, the CDR3 is TGTGCCAGCAGCTTAGTAAAGGGCCCCAGGGTCCAAGAGACCCAGTACTTC.

This clonotype was found a few times. The CDR3 loop reads CASSKSTSGQDTQYF. The CDR3 coding sequence is TGCGCCAGCAGTAAATCGACTAGCGGCCAGGATACGCAGTATTTT. This chain links TRBV5-1 with TRBJ2-3; the match to TRBD2 covers 9 bases. The germline V gene encodes CDR1 SGHRS and CDR2 YFSETQ. V was clipped by 5 bases and J by 6 bases; unmatched bases: 10. This CDR3 has 15 residues. Complete variable domain (other parts from reference TRBV5-1 and TRBJ2-3): KAGVTQTPRYLIKTRGQQVTLSCSPISGHRSVSWYQQTPGQGLQFLFEYFSETQRNKGNFPGRFSGRQFSNSRSEMNVSTLELGDSALYLCASSKSTSGQDTQYFGPGTRLTVL.

This chain uses TRBV6-2 or TRBV6-3 with TRBJ1-5; D remains ambiguous. Deletions cut 4 bases from V and 3 bases from J, with 10 bases between. From germline, CDR1 is MNHEY and CDR2 SVGEGT. The CDR3 has 14 residues. The CDR3 DNA follows: TGTGCCAGCAGTTGGACGGAGAACAATCAGCCCCAGCATTTT. Translating it yields CASSWTENNQPQHF.

The chain is built from TRBV5-6 and TRBJ1-2, with D hard to call. CDR3 size: 13 residues. Germline CDR1 is SGHDT and CDR2 is YYEEEE. V lost 0 bases to trimming and J lost 3 bases, with 6 bases between them. CDR3 DNA sequence: TGTGCCAGCAGCTTGGGGGCAGACTATGGCTACACCTTC. This codes for CASSLGADYGYTF. The variable domain in full, with the rest retrieved from reference TRBV5-6 and TRBJ1-2, is DAGVTQSPTHLIKTRGQQVTLRCSPKSGHDTVSWYQQALGQGPQFIFQYYEEEERQRGNFPDRFSGHQFPNYSSELNVNALLLGDSALYLCASSLGADYGYTFGSGTRLTVV.

This clonotype was picked up many times. DNA for the CDR3: TGTGCCAGCAGCTTGGCCAGGACCTACGAGCAGTACTTC. Translated, it gives CASSLARTYEQYF. V is TRBV7-2 and J is TRBJ2-7; the D is unclear. The CDR3 runs to 13 residues. Trimming took off 3 bases at V and 2 bases at J, with 8 bases between the two ends. Looked up from germline, CDR1 is SGHTA and CDR2 is FQGNSA.

This clonotype was counted many times. At one boundary the junction diverges from the germline segment, which might be a read error. This rearrangement joins TRBV10-3 to TRBJ2-1; 10 bases are a match to TRBD2. CDR1 is ENHRY and CDR2 is SYGVKD in the germline V gene. There are 14 residues in the CDR3. CDR3 nucleotide sequence: TGTGCGATCAGAGGGGGACTAGCGTACAATGAGCAGTTCTTC. This codes for CAIRGGLAYNEQFF.